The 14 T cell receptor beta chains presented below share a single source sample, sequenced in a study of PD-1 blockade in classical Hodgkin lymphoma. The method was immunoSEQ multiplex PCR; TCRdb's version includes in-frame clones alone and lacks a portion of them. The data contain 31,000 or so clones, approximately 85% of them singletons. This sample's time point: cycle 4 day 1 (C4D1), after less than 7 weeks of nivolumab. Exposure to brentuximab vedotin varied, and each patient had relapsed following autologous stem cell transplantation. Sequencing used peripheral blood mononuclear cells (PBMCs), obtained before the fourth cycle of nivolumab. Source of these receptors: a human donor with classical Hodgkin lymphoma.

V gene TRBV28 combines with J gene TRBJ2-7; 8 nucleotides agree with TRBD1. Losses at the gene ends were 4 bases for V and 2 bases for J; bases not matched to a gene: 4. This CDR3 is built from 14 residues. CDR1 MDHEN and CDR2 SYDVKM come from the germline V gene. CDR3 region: CASSSAGGTYEQYV. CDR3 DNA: TGTGCCAGCAGTTCGGCAGGGGGCACCTACGAGCAGTACGTC.

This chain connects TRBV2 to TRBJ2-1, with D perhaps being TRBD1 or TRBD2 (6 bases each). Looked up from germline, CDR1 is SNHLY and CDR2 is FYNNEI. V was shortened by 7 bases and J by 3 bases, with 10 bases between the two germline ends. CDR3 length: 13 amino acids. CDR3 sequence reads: CASNGGGYNEQFF. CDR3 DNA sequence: TGTGCCAGCAATGGAGGGGGCTACAATGAGCAGTTCTTC.

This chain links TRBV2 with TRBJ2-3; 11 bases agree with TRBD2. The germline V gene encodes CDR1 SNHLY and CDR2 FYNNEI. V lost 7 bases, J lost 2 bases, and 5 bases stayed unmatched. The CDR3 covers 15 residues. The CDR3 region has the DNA TGTGCCAGCAAAAAACTAGCGGGGGCCACAGATACGCAGTATTTT. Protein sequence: CASKKLAGATDTQYF.

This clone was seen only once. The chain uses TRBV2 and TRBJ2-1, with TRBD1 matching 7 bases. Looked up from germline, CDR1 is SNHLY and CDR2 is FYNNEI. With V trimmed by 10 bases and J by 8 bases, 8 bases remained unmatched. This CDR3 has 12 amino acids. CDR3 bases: TGTGCCATGGGACAGTCCTTTGATGAGCAGTTCTTC. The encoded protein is CAMGQSFDEQFF.

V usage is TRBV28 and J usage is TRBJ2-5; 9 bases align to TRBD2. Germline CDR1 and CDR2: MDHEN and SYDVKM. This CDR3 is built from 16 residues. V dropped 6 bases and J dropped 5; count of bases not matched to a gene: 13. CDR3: CASRSSTAGGTETQYF. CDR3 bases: TGTGCCAGCAGATCTTCCACAGCGGGAGGTACGGAGACCCAGTACTTC.

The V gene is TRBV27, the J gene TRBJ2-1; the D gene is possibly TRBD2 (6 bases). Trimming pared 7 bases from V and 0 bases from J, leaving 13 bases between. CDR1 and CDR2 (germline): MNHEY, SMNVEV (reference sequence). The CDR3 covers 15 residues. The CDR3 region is CASTVDGSSYNEQFF. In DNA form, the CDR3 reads TGTGCCAGCACCGTCGACGGGAGCTCCTACAATGAGCAGTTCTTC.

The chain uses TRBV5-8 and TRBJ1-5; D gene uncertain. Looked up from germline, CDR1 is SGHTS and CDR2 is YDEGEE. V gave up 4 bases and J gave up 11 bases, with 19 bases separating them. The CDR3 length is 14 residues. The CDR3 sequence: CASSQKGGFVTQHF. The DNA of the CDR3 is TGTGCCAGCAGCCAAAAGGGAGGGTTCGTGACCCAGCATTTT. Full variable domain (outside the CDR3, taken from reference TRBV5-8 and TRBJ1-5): EAGVTQSPTHLIKTRGQQATLRCSPISGHTSVYWYQQALGLGLQFLLWYDEGEERNRGNFPPRFSGRQFPNYSSELNVNALELEDSALYLCASSQKGGFVTQHFGDGTRLSIL.

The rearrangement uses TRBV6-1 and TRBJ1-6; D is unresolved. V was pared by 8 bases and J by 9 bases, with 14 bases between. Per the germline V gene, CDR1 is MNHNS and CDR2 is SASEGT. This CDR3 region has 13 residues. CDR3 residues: CASHLEGFSPLHF. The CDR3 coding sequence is TGTGCCAGCCACTTAGAGGGTTTTTCACCCCTCCACTTT.

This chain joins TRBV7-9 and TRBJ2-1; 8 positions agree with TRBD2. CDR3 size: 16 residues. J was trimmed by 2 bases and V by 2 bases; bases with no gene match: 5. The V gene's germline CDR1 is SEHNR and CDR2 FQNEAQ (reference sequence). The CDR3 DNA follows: TGTGCCAGCAGCTTAAAGCACGGGAGGGCCTACAATGAGCAGTTCTTC. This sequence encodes CASSLKHGRAYNEQFF.

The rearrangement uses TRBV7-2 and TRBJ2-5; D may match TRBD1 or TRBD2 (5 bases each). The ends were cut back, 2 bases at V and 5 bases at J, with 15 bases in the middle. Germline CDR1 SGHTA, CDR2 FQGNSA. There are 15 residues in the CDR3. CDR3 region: CASSLFVGDGETQYF. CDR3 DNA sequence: TGTGCCAGCAGCTTATTTGTTGGGGACGGGGAGACCCAGTACTTC.

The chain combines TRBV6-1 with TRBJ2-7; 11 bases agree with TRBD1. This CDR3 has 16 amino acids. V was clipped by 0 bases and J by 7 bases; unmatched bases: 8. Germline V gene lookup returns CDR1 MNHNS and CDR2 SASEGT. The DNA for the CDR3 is TGTGCCAGCAGTGAAGCCGGGACAGGGGGACTGGGAGAGCAGTACGTC. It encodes CASSEAGTGGLGEQYV.

This chain's CDR3 is CASSHRGTEAFF. The CDR3, as DNA: TGTGCCAGCAGCCACCGGGGCACTGAAGCTTTCTTT. The V and J genes are TRBV7-6 and TRBJ1-1, with D hard to call. Trimming removed 5 bases at V and 4 bases at J, with 8 bases between. This CDR3 region has 12 residues. Germline V gene lookup returns CDR1 SGHVS and CDR2 FNYEAQ.

CDR3 loop: CASSPRGLRSPSYEQYV. CDR3 sequence (DNA): TGTGCCAGCAGCCCCAGGGGTTTGAGATCACCATCCTACGAGCAGTACGTC. The chain uses TRBV11-3 and TRBJ2-7; tentative D call: TRBD1 (6 bases). This CDR3 region has 17 residues. V was pared by 5 bases and J by 1 base, with 21 bases between. Germline assignment: CDR1 SGHNT and CDR2 YENEEA.

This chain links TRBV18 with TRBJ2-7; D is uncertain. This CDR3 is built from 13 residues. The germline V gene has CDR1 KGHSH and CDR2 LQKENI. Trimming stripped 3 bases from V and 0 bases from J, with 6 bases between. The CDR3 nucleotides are TGTGCCAGCTCACCTGATGGCTCCTACGAGCAGTACGTC. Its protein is CASSPDGSYEQYV.